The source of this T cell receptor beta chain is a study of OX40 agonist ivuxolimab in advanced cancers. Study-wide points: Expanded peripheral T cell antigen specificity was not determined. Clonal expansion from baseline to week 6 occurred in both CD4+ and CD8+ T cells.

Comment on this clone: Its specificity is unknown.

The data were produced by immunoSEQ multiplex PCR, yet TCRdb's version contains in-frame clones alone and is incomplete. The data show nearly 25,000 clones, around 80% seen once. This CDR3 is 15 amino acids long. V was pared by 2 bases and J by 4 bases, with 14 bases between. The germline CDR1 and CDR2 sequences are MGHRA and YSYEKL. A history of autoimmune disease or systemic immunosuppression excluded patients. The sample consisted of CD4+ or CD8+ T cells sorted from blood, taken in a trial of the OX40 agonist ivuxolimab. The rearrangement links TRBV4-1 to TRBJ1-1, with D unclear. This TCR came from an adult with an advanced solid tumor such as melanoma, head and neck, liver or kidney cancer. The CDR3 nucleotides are TGCGCCAGCAGCCAACCCACGCGGGGAGTCACTGAAGCTTTCTTT. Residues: CASSQPTRGVTEAFF.